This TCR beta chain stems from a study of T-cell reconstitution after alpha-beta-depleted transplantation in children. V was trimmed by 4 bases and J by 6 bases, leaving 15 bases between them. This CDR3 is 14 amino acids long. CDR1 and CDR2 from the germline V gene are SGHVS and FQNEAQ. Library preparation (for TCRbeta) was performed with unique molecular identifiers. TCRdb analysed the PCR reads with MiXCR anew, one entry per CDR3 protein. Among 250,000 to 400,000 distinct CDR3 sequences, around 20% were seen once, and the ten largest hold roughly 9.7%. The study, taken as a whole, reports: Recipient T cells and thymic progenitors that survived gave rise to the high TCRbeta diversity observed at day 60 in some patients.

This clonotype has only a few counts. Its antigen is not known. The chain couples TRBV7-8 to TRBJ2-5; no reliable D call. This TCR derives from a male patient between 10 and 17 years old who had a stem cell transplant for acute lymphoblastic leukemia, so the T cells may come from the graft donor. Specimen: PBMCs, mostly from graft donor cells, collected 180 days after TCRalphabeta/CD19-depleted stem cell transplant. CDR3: CASSSKRWPKTQYF. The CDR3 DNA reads TGTGCCAGCAGCTCAAAACGGTGGCCGAAGACCCAGTACTTC.